This paragraph covers one TCR beta chain sequence. No antigen is known for it. The record originates from a study of shared clonotypes between healthy human individuals. Findings of the study overall: Specimens sampled were limited to blood, with tissue repertoires likely differing.

Germline V gene data show CDR1 as MNHNS and CDR2 as SASEGT. This CDR3 contains 14 residues. Trimming removed 6 bases from V and 4 bases from J; junction bases left unmatched: 8. Splitting of CD4+ cells produced CD45RA+ naive and CD45RA-negative memory subsets. Evenly divided among several immunoSEQ plates was the genomic DNA of each subset. Original processing methods: Junction-only sequences without quality scores were provided by ImmunoSEQ, so filtering was different. Only in-frame clones appear in the TCRdb table, and some are missing; sequencing was by immunoSEQ multiplex PCR. Clone size and V and J calls were adopted from that table, with D and trimming inferred from the DNA. The data show 950,000 to 1,300,000 clones, under 80% seen once.

Input material: memory CD4+ T cells sorted from blood. Sample subset: CD45RA-negative fraction. This clonotype was obtained from a man aged 18 to 35 in good health. This chain joins TRBV6-1 and TRBJ2-5; 7 nucleotides match TRBD1. The CDR3 bases are TGTGCCAGCAGGAGGGGACAGATGGGAGAGACCCAGTACTTC. This sequence encodes CASRRGQMGETQYF.